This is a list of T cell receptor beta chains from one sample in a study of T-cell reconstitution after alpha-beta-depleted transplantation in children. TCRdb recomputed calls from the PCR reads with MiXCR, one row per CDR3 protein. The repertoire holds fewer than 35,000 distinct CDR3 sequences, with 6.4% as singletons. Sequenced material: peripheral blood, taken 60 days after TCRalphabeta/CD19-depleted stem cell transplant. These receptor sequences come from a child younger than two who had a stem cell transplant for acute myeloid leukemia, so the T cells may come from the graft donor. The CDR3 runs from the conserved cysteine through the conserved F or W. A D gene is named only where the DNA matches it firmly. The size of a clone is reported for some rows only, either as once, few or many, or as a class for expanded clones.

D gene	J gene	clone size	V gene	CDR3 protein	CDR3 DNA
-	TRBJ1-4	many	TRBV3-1	CASSLQGSEEKLFF	TGTGCCAGCAGTCTTCAGGGATCGGAAGAAAAACTGTTTTTT
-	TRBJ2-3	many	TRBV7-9	CASSWTAADTQYF	TGTGCCAGCAGCTGGACGGCCGCAGATACGCAGTATTTT
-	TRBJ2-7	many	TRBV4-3	CASSRGRIGYEQYF	TGCGCCAGCAGCCGTGGACGGATCGGCTACGAGCAGTACTTC
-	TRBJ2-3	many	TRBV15	CATSEGPHTDTQYF	TGTGCCACCAGCGAGGGGCCCCACACAGATACGCAGTATTTT
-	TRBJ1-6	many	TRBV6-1	CASRGHSSYNSPLHF	TGTGCCAGCAGGGGCCATAGCTCCTATAATTCACCCCTCCACTTT
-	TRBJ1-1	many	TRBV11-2	CASSLINTEAFF	TGTGCCAGCAGCTTAATCAACACTGAAGCTTTCTTT
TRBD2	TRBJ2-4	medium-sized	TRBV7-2	CASSLGLAGGRDIQYF	TGTGCCAGCAGCCTAGGACTAGCGGGAGGACGGGACATTCAGTACTTC
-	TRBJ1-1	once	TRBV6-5	CASRLQGNTEAFF	TGTGCCAGCAGATTACAGGGTAACACTGAAGCTTTCTTT
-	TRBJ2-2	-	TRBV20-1	CCARDRKDLSTGELFF	TGCTGTGCTAGAGATAGAAAGGACCTTTCTACCGGGGAGCTGTTTTTT
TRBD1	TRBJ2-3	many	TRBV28	CASSLRTGGASDTQYF	TGTGCCAGCAGTCTACGGACAGGGGGCGCATCAGATACGCAGTATTTT
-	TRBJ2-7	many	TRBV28	CASSFLFSYEQYF	TGTGCCAGCAGTTTTCTATTCTCCTACGAGCAGTACTTC
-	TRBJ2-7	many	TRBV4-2	CASSQTAHEGEQYF	TGTGCCAGCAGCCAGACTGCCCATGAGGGCGAGCAGTACTTC
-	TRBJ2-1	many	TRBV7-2	CASSLVPREQFF	TGTGCCAGCAGCTTAGTCCCCCGTGAGCAGTTCTTC
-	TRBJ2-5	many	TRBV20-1	CSARDVTQETQYF	TGCAGTGCTAGAGATGTGACCCAAGAGACCCAGTACTTC
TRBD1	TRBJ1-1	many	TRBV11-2	CASSFGQGGAEAFF	TGTGCCAGCAGCTTTGGACAGGGTGGAGCTGAAGCTTTCTTT
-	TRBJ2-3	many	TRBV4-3	CASSQDRVATDTQYF	TGCGCCAGCAGCCAAGACCGGGTGGCGACAGATACGCAGTATTTT
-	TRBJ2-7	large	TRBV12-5	CASGASDYEQYF	TGTGCTAGTGGTGCTTCAGACTACGAGCAGTACTTC
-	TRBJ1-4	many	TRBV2	CASSPTVNNEKLFF	TGTGCCAGCAGTCCGACAGTAAATAATGAAAAACTGTTTTTT
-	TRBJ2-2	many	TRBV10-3	CAISALPGPNTGELFF	TGTGCCATCAGTGCCTTGCCGGGACCGAACACCGGGGAGCTGTTTTTT
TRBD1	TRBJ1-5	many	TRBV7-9	CASSRGRGRDSNQPQHF	TGTGCCAGCAGCCGGGGCAGGGGGCGGGATAGCAATCAGCCCCAGCATTTT
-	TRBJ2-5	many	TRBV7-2	CASSLTQETQYF	TGTGCCAGCAGCTTAACCCAAGAGACCCAGTACTTC
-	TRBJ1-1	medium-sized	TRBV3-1	CASSRPGMNTEAFF	TGTGCCAGCAGCCGACCTGGAATGAACACTGAAGCTTTCTTT